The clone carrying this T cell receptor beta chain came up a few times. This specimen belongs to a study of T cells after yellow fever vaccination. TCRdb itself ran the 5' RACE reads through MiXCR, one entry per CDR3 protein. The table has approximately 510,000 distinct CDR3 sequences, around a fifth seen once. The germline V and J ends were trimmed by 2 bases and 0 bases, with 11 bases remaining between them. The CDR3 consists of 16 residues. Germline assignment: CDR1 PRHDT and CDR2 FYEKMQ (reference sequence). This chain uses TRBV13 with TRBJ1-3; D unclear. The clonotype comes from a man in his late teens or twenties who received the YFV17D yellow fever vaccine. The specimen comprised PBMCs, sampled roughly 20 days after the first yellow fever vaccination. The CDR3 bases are TGTGCCAGCAGCTTAATGCCGGGGAGCTCTGGAAACACCATATATTTT. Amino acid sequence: CASSLMPGSSGNTIYF.